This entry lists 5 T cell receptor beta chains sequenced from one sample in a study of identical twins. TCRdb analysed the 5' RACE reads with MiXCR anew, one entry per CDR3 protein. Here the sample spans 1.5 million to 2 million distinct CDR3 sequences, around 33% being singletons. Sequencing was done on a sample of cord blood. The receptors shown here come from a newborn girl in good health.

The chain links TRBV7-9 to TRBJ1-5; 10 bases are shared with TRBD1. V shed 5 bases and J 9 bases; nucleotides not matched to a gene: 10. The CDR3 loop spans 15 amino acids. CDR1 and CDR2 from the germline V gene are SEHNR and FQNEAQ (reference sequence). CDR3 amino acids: CASSKTGGIYRPQHF. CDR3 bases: TGTGCCAGCAGCAAGACAGGGGGCATTTATCGGCCCCAGCATTTT.

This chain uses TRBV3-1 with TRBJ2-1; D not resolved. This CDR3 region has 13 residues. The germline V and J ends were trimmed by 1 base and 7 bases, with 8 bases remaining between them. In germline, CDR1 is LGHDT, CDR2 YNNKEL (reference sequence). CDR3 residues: CASSQAVVNEQFF. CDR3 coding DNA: TGTGCCAGCAGCCAAGCCGTGGTTAATGAGCAGTTCTTC.

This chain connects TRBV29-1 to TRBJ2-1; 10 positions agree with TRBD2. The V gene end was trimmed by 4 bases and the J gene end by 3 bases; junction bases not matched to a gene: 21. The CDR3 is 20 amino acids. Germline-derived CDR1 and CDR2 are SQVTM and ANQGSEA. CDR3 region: CSVGPVKRGGTKSIYNEQFF. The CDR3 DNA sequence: TGCAGCGTTGGCCCAGTCAAGCGGGGGGGCACAAAAAGCATCTACAATGAGCAGTTCTTC.

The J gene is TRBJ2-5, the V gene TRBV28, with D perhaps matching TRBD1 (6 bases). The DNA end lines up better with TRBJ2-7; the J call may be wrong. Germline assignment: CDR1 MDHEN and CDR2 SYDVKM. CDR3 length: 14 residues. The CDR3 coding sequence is TGTGCCAGCAGCGTGACAGGTCCCCCGTACGAGCAGTACTTC. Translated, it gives CASSVTGPPYEQYF.

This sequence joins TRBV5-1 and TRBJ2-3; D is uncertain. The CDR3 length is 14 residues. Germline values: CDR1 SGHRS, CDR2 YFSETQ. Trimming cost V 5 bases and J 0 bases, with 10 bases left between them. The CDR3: CASRYTTSTDTQYF. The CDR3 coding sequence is TGCGCCAGCAGGTACACTACTAGCACAGATACGCAGTATTTT.